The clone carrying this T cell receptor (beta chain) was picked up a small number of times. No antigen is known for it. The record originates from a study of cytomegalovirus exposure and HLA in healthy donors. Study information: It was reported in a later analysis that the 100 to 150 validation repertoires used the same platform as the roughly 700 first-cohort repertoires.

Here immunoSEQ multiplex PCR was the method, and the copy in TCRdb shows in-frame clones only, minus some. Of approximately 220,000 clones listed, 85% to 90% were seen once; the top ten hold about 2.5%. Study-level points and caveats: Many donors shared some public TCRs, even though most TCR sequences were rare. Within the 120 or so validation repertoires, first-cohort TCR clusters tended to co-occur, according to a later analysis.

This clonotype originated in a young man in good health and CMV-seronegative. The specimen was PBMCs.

As DNA, the CDR3 is TGTGCCAGCAGGCAGGGGGCGAGGCAGCCCCAGCATTTT. Translating gives CASRQGARQPQHF. J is TRBJ1-5 and V is TRBV6-6, with TRBD1 matching over 8 bases. The CDR3 runs 13 residues. Germline CDR1 reads MNHNY; CDR2 reads SVGAGI (reference sequence). V lost 6 bases to trimming and J lost 7 bases; unmatched junction nucleotides: 5.